This T cell receptor (beta chain) was observed in a study of T cell responses to AZD1222 COVID-19 vaccine. Study-level background: Pooling of second doses given at about 4 or about 12 weeks was done.

Unmatched junction bases numbered 16, after V lost 6 bases and J lost 3 bases. The CDR3 totals 19 residues. CDR1 SGHTS and CDR2 YDEGEE come from the germline V gene. Study-wide results and caveats: The number of AZD1222 recipients seropositive at baseline was only five to seven. Increases in Spike-specific TCR breadth and depth were seen after two AZD1222 doses.

Concerning this clone itself: The antigen remains undetermined.

Only in-frame clones appear in the TCRdb table, and some are missing; sequencing was by immunoSEQ multiplex PCR. The data show roughly 100,000 clones, with 85% to 90% seen just once and about 2.7% held by the top ten. Sequencing used peripheral blood, obtained on day 0 of AZD1222 vaccination. The sequence was obtained from an adult in good health. V is TRBV5-8 and J is TRBJ2-3, with 13 bases matching TRBD2. DNA for the CDR3: TGTGCCAGCACCTCGGCGCGGACTAGCGGGAGAGGAAGGACAGATACGCAGTATTTT. Translating gives CASTSARTSGRGRTDTQYF.